The source of this TCR beta chain is a study of CD8 T cells in Susac syndrome. About 0.45 to 1 ug RNA was reverse transcribed with random hexamers. TCRdb redid the calling of the immunoSEQ multiplex PCR reads with MiXCR, one entry per CDR3 protein. The table shows 75,000 to 95,000 distinct CDR3 sequences, with approximately 96% occurring only once. General observations from the study: In total CD8+ repertoires, fewer than 20 Susac-specific public clones were found, and in CD8+ TEMRA repertoires, roughly five were found.

A remark on this clonotype: The antigen is unknown.

The CD8+ and CD4+ T cells were negatively isolated, with the TEMRA cells enriched by FACS. Trimming removed 2 bases at V and 0 bases at J, with 8 bases between. The CDR3 runs 15 residues. Material: CD8+ T cells from PBMCs. The clonotype comes from a human donor with Susac syndrome. The genes are TRBV12-3 or TRBV12-4 and TRBJ1-5; D not resolved. CDR3 bases: TGTGCCAGCAGTTTACGGCAGAATAGCAATCAGCCCCAGCATTTT. Protein sequence: CASSLRQNSNQPQHF.